This T cell receptor (beta chain) emerged from a study of T cell clones after liver transplantation. Looking at the study overall: TCRbeta sequencing after a pre-transplant mixed lymphocyte reaction identified graft-donor-reactive clones, later tracked in post-transplant blood. Apart from a few HCV-positive recipients, transplants were for non-autoimmune, non-viral reasons.

CDR3 size: 12 residues. The germline CDR1 and CDR2 sequences are SGHTA and FQGNSA. Trimming cost V 5 bases and J 7 bases, with 12 bases left between them. Libraries were prepared by immunoSEQ multiplex PCR; TCRdb keeps only in-frame clonotypes and omits some of them. The sample holds approximately 68,000 clones, around 80% seen once. This clonotype was sampled from a human donor who received a liver transplant. The V call is TRBV7-2, the J call TRBJ2-7; D not resolved. Here the sequenced sample was CD4+ T cells from blood, taken before liver transplant. In nucleotides, the CDR3 is TGTGCCAGCAGCCCCACCCTGCTGGAGCAGTACTTC. This gives the protein CASSPTLLEQYF.